This T cell receptor beta chain was recorded in a study of glioma-infiltrating T cells after dendritic cell vaccination. Whole-study context: Glioblastoma patients came from Phase I and II dendritic cell vaccination trials. Dendritic cells derived from monocytes and pulsed with autologous tumor lysate formed the vaccine.

Here immunoSEQ multiplex PCR was the method, and the copy in TCRdb shows in-frame clones only, minus some. The data show about 65,000 clones, with 86% seen just once and under 14% held by the top ten. Trimming at V came to 4 bases and at J to 2 bases, leaving 3 bases not matched to a gene. CDR1 and CDR2 from the germline V gene are SGHRS and YFSETQ. CDR3 length: 14 amino acids. Time point denoted: after dendritic cell vaccination, including at tumor progression/relapse. Fresh-frozen tumor tissue and more than two years of survival data were available for all. Material: blood, obtained after dendritic cell vaccination. This TCR derives from a human donor with glioblastoma. The chain recombines TRBV5-1 with TRBJ2-1; 7 bases are a match to TRBD2. The CDR3 coding sequence is TGCGCCAGCAGCCCCGCGGGAGCCTACAATGAGCAGTTCTTC. Its translation: CASSPAGAYNEQFF.